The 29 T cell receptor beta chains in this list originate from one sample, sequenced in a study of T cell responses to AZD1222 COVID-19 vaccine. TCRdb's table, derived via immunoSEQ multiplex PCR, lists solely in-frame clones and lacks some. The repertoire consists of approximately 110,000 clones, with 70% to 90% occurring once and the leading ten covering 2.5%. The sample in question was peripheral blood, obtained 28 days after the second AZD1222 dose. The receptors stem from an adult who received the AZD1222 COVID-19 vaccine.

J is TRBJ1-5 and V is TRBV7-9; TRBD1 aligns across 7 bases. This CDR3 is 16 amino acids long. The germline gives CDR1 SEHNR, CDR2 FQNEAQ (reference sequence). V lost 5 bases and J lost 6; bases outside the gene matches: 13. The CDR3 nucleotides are TGTGCCAGCAGCCCCTCATCGGGCCCAGGGGGTCAGCCCCAGCATTTT. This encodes CASSPSSGPGGQPQHF.

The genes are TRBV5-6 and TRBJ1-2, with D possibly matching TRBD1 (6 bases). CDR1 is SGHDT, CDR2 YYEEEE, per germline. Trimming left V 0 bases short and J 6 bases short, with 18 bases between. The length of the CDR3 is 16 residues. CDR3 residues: CASSLAGVVQGDGYTF. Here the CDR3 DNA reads TGTGCCAGCAGCTTGGCGGGGGTTGTACAGGGAGATGGCTACACCTTC.

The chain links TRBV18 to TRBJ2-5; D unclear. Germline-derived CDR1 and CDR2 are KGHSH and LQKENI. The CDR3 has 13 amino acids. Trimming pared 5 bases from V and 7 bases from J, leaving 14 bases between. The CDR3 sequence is CASSYGRDRTQYF. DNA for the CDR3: TGTGCCAGCTCATATGGACGAGATAGGACCCAGTACTTC.

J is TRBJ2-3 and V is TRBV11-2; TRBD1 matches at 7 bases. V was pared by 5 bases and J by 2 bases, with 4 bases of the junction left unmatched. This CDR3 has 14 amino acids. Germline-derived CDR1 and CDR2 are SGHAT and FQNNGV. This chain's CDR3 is CASSQDRFTDTQYF. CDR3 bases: TGTGCCAGCAGCCAGGACAGGTTCACAGATACGCAGTATTTT.

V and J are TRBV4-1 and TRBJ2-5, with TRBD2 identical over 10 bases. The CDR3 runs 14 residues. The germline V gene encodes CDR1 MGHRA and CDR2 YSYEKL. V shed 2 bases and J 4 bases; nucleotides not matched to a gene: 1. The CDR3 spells CASSQPSGRETQYF. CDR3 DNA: TGCGCCAGCAGCCAACCTAGCGGGAGAGAGACCCAGTACTTC.

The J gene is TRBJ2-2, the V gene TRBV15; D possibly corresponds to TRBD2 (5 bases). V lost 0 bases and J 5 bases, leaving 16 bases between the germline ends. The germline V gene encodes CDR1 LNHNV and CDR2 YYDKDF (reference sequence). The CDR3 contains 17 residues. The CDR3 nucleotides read TGTGCCACCAGCAGAGATCCATCCGGGATTAGGACCGGGGAGCTGTTTTTT. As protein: CATSRDPSGIRTGELFF.

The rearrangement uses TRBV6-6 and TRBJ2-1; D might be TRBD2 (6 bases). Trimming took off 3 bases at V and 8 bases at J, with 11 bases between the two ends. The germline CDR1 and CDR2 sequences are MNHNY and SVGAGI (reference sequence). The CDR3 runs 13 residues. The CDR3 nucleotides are TGTGCCAGCAGTTATCCGGGAGTGGATGAGCAGTTCTTC. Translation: CASSYPGVDEQFF.

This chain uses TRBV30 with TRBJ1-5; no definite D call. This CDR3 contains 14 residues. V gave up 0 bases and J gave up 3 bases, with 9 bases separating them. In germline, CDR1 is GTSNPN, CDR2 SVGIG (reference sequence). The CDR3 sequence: CAWSVSSLNQPQHF. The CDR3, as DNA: TGTGCCTGGAGTGTTTCCAGCCTCAATCAGCCCCAGCATTTT.

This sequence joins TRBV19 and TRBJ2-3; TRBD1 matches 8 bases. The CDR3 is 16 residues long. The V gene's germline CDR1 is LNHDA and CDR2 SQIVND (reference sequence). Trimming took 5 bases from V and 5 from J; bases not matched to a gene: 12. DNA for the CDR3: TGTGCCAGTAGTTCCAGGACAGGGAGGCTACAAGATACGCAGTATTTT. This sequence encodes CASSSRTGRLQDTQYF. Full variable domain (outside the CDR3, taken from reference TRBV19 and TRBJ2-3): DGGITQSPKYLFRKEGQNVTLSCEQNLNHDAMYWYRQDPGQGLRLIYYSQIVNDFQKGDIAEGYSVSREKKESFPLTVTSAQKNPTAFYLCASSSRTGRLQDTQYFGPGTRLTVL.

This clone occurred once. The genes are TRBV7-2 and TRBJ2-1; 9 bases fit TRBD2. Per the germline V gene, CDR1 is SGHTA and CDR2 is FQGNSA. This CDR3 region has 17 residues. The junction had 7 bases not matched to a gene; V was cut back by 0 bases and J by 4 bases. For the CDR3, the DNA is TGTGCCAGCAGCTTAGCCGGCGGGAGGGTTTTGTACAATGAGCAGTTCTTC. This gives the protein CASSLAGGRVLYNEQFF.

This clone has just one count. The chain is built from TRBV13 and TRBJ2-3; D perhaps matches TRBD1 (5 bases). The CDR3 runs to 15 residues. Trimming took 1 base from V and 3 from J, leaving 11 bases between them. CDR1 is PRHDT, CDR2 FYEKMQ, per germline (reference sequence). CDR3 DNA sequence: TGTGCCAGCAGCTTAGCTCAGGGAAATACAGATACGCAGTATTTT. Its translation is CASSLAQGNTDTQYF.

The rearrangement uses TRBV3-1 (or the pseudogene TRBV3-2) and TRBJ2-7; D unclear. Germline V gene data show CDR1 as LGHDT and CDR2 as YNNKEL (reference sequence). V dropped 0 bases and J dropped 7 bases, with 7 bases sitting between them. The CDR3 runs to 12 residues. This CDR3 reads CASSQDRMEQYF. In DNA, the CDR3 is TGTGCCAGCAGCCAAGATCGAATGGAGCAGTACTTC.

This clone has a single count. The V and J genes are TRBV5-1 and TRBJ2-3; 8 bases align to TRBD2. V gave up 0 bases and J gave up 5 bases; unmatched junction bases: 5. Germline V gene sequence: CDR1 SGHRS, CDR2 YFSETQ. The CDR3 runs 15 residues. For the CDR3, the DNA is TGCGCCAGCAGCTTGGCTGGCGGGAGGAAAGATACGCAGTATTTT. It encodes CASSLAGGRKDTQYF.

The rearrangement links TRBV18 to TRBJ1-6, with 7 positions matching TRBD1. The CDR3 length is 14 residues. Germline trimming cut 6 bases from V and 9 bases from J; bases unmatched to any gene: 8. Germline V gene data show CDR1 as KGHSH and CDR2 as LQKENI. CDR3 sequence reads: CASSQGGEGSPLHF. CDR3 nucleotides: TGTGCCAGCTCTCAAGGGGGCGAGGGTTCACCCCTCCACTTT.

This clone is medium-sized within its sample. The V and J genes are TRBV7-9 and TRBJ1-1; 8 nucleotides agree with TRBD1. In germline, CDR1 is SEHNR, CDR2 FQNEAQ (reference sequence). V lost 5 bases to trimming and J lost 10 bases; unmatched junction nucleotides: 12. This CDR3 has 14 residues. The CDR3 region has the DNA TGTGCCAGCAGCGGAAACGAACAGGGGGTACCAGCTTTCTTT. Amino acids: CASSGNEQGVPAFF.

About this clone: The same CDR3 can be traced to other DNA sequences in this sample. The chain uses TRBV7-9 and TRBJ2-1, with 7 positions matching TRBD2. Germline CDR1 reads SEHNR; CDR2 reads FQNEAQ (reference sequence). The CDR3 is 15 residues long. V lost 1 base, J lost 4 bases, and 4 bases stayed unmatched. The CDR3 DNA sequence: TGTGCCAGCAGCTTAGGTCTAGCGGAATACAATGAGCAGTTCTTC. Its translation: CASSLGLAEYNEQFF.

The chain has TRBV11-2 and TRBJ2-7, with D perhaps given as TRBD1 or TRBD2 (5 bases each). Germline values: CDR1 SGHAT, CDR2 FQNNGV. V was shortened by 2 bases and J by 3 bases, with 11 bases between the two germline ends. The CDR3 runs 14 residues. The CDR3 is CASSLTGDGYEQYF. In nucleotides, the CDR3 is TGTGCCAGCAGCTTAACTGGGGACGGCTACGAGCAGTACTTC.

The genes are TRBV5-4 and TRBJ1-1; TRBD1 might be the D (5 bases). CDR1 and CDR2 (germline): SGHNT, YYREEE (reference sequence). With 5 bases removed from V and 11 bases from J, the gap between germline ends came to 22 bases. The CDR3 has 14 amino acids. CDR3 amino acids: CASRPARGVGGAFF. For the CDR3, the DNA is TGTGCCAGCAGGCCGGCCCGGGGGGTTGGCGGGGCTTTCTTT.

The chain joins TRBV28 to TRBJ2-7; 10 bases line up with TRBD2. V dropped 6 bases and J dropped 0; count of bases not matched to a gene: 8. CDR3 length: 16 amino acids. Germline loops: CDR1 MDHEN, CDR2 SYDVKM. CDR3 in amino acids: CASSPIAGGLSYEQYF. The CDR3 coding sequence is TGTGCCAGCAGCCCCATAGCGGGAGGCCTCTCCTACGAGCAGTACTTC.

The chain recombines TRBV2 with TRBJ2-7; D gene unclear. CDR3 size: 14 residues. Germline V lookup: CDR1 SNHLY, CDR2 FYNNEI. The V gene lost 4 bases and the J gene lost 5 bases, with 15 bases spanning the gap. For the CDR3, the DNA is TGTGCCAGCAGTGTGCGGCTAGGTGTCGACGAGCAGTACTTC. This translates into CASSVRLGVDEQYF. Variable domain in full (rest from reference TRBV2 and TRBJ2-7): EPEVTQTPSHQVTQMGQEVILRCVPISNHLYFYWYRQILGQKVEFLVSFYNNEISEKSEIFDDQFSVERPDGSNFTLKIRSTKLEDSAMYFCASSVRLGVDEQYFGPGTRLTVT.

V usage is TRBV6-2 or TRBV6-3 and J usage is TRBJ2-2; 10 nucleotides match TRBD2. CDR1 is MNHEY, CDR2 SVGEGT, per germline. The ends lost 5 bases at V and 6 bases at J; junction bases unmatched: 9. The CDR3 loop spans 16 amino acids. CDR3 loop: CASSLSSGSSPGELFF. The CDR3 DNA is TGTGCCAGCAGTCTCTCTAGCGGGAGTAGTCCCGGGGAGCTGTTTTTT.

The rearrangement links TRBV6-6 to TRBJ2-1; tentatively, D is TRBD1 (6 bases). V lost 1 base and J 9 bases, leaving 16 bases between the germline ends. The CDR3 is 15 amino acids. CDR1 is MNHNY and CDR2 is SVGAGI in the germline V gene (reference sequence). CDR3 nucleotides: TGTGCCAGCAGTTACTTGAGGGTTGGGGGCAGTGAGCAGTTCTTC. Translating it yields CASSYLRVGGSEQFF.

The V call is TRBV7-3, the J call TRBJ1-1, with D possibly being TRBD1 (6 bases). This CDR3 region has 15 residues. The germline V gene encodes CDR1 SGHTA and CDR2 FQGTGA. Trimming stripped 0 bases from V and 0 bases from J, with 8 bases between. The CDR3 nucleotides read TGTGCCAGCAGCTTAACAGGGGGTTTGAACACTGAAGCTTTCTTT. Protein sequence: CASSLTGGLNTEAFF.

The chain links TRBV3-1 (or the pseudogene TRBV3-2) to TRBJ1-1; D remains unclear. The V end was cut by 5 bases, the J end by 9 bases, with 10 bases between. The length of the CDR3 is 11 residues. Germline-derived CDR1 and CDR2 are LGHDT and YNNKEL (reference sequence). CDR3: CASSATEKAFF. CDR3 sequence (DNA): TGTGCCAGCAGCGCGACCGAGAAAGCTTTCTTT.

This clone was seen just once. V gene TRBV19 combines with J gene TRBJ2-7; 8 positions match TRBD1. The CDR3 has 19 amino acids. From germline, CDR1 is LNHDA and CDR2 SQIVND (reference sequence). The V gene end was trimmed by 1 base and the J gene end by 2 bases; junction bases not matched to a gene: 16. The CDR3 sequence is CASSIVEGRGPGDAYEQYF. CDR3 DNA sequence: TGTGCCAGTAGTATAGTAGAGGGCAGGGGGCCCGGGGACGCCTACGAGCAGTACTTC.

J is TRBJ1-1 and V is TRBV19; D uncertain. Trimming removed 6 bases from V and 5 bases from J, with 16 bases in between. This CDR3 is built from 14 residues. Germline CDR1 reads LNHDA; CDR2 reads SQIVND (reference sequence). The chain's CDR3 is CASSPVGRLTEAFF. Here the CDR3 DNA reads TGTGCCAGTAGCCCCGTGGGGAGGTTGACTGAAGCTTTCTTT.

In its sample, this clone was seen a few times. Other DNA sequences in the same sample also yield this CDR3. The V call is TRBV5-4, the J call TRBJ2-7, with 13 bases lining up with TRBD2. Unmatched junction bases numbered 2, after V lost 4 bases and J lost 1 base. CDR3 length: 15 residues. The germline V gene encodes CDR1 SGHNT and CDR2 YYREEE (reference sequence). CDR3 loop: CASSPGLAGSYEQYF. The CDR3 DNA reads TGTGCCAGCAGCCCGGGACTAGCGGGGTCCTACGAGCAGTACTTC.

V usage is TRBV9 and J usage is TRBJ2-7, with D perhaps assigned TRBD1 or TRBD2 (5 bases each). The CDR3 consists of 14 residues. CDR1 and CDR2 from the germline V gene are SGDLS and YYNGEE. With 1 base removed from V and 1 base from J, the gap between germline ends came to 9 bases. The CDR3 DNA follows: TGTGCCAGCAGCGTACGGGACCGATCCTACGAGCAGTACTTC. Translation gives CASSVRDRSYEQYF. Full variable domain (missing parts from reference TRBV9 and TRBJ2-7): DSGVTQTPKHLITATGQRVTLRCSPRSGDLSVYWYQQSLDQGLQFLIQYYNGEERAKGNILERFSAQQFPDLHSELNLSSLELGDSALYFCASSVRDRSYEQYFGPGTRLTVT.

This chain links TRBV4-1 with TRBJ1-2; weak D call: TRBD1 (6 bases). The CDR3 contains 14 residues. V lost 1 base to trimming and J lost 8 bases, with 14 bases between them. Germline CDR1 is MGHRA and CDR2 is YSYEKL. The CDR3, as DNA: TGCGCCAGCAGCCAAGTGAGGCAGGGGCGAGGCTACACCTTC. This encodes CASSQVRQGRGYTF.